The 15 T cell receptor beta chains listed next were all sequenced from one sample in a study of preoperative IRX-2 immunotherapy in early breast cancer. Documented treatment: preoperative locoregional IRX-2 cytokine immunotherapy. The repertoire was sequenced with immunoSEQ multiplex PCR; TCRdb's copy has only in-frame clones and lacks some. The data contain some 99,000 clones, roughly 90% of them singletons. The sequenced sample was tumor tissue, obtained after IRX-2 immunotherapy. The source of these receptors is a human donor with breast cancer.

This chain connects TRBV5-1 to TRBJ2-1; 13 bases match TRBD2. The V gene end was trimmed by 3 bases and the J gene end by 7 bases; junction bases not matched to a gene: 1. CDR3 length equals 14 residues. Germline V gives CDR1 SGHRS, CDR2 YFSETQ. CDR3 in DNA: TGCGCCAGCAGCTGGGGACTAGCGGGGAATGAGCAGTTCTTC. Translation gives CASSWGLAGNEQFF.

V is TRBV30 and J is TRBJ1-1, with unresolved D. This CDR3 is 14 amino acids long. The germline gives CDR1 GTSNPN, CDR2 SVGIG (reference sequence). V lost 0 bases and J lost 2, with 10 bases in between. The CDR3 protein is CAWSVKGRNTEAFF. CDR3 coding DNA: TGTGCCTGGAGTGTAAAGGGCAGAAACACTGAAGCTTTCTTT.

The V and J genes are TRBV19 and TRBJ2-1; 8 positions agree with TRBD2. Trimming cost V 5 bases and J 9 bases; bases outside gene matches: 9. The CDR3 spans 14 residues. CDR1 is LNHDA, CDR2 SQIVND, per germline (reference sequence). CDR3 in DNA: TGTGCCAGTAGTTCCCGGGGGGGTTCGAGTGAGCAGTTCTTC. Its translation is CASSSRGGSSEQFF.

The gene calls are TRBV27 and TRBJ1-5, with a possible D match to TRBD1 (5 bases). The CDR3 is 14 amino acids. V was shortened by 8 bases and J by 1 base, with 12 bases between the two germline ends. In germline, CDR1 is MNHEY, CDR2 SMNVEV (reference sequence). The CDR3 sequence is CASRGFRSNQPQHF. The CDR3, as DNA: TGTGCCAGCCGGGGGTTTCGAAGCAATCAGCCCCAGCATTTT.

The chain is built from TRBV6-8 and TRBJ1-5; unclear D gene. V dropped 9 bases and J dropped 2 bases, with 17 bases sitting between them. This CDR3 comprises 15 residues. Germline CDR1 reads MNHGY; CDR2 reads SAAAGT. CDR3 sequence (DNA): TGTGCCAGACGGAGAGAGGGTGGGGGCAATCAGCCCCAGCATTTT. This sequence encodes CARRREGGGNQPQHF.

The DNA of the CDR3 is TGTGCCAGCAGCCAAGCCGACCACGACGGCTATGGCTACACCTTC. Protein sequence: CASSQADHDGYGYTF. The rearrangement uses TRBV11-3 and TRBJ1-2; D remains unclear. This CDR3 region has 15 residues. Germline CDR1 SGHNT, CDR2 YENEEA. V lost 5 bases and J lost 4, with 17 bases in between.

This clone turned up a few times. The rearrangement joins TRBV6-8 to TRBJ2-1, with no clear D. Looked up from germline, CDR1 is MNHGY and CDR2 is SAAAGT. V was trimmed by 7 bases and J by 0 bases, leaving 16 bases between them. This CDR3 is built from 16 residues. The CDR3 here is CASIPFQVSSYNEQFF. In DNA form, the CDR3 reads TGTGCCAGCATTCCATTTCAGGTCAGCTCCTACAATGAGCAGTTCTTC.

Comment on this clone: The read falls 1 residue short of the CDR3 end, and the missing part is taken from the germline J gene. J is TRBJ1-1 and V is TRBV6-1; D unresolved. The CDR3 is 13 amino acids. Germline values: CDR1 MNHNS, CDR2 SASEGT. V was shortened by 0 bases and J by 4 bases, with 6 bases between the two germline ends. CDR3 in amino acids: CASSEAWGTEAFF. The sequenced part of the CDR3 DNA is TGTGCCAGCAGTGAAGCGTGGGGCACTGAAGCTTTC.

The V and J genes are TRBV12-1 and TRBJ1-2. TRBV12-1 is noted as a pseudogene. This CDR3 is built from 13 residues. The CDR3 is CASTEDRGYGYTF. CDR3 nucleotides: TGTGCCAGCACCGAAGACCGGGGCTATGGCTACACCTTC.

The rearrangement uses TRBV5-1 and TRBJ2-7; 11 bases align to TRBD2. Germline CDR1 SGHRS, CDR2 YFSETQ. The CDR3 extends over 14 amino acids. The V segment lost 4 bases and the J segment 4 bases; nucleotides outside the gene matches: 4. CDR3: CASSHSGGEYEQYF. In nucleotides, the CDR3 is TGCGCCAGCAGCCATAGCGGGGGGGAGTACGAGCAGTACTTC.

The chain recombines TRBV6-8 with TRBJ1-4; 9 bases match TRBD1. V shed 2 bases and J 5 bases; nucleotides not matched to a gene: 0. Germline lookup yields CDR1 MNHGY and CDR2 SAAAGT. The CDR3 contains 14 residues. CDR3 nucleotides: TGTGCCAGCAGTTACGGGACAGGGAATGAAAAACTGTTTTTT. It translates to CASSYGTGNEKLFF.

The CDR3 is CASSRGGQGQRTETQYF. CDR3 nucleotide sequence: TGTGCCAGCAGCCGGGGCGGACAGGGCCAGAGAACGGAGACCCAGTACTTC. J is TRBJ2-5 and V is TRBV11-3, with 8 bases that match TRBD1. The length of the CDR3 is 17 residues. CDR1 and CDR2 from the germline V gene are SGHNT and YENEEA. The ends lost 5 bases at V and 5 bases at J; junction bases unmatched: 16.

The gene calls are TRBV10-1 and TRBJ2-3, with 7 nucleotides matching TRBD1. CDR1 and CDR2 (germline): WNHNN, SYGVQD (reference sequence). The CDR3 contains 17 residues. Trimming at V came to 7 bases and at J to 10 bases, leaving 23 bases not matched to a gene. CDR3 sequence: CASTSRYRGSSLRSQYF. The CDR3 DNA reads as TGCGCCAGCACCAGTCGATACAGGGGTTCCTCACTGCGTTCGCAGTATTTT.

This clone was counted a single time. The chain is built from TRBV19 and TRBJ1-6, with TRBD1 as a possible D gene (5 bases). Germline V gives CDR1 LNHDA, CDR2 SQIVND (reference sequence). V lost 6 bases, J lost 10 bases, and 16 bases lay in between. This CDR3 contains 14 residues. In nucleotides, the CDR3 is TGTGCCAGTAGCGTGGACATTGTGTGGTCACCCCTCCACTTT. This gives the protein CASSVDIVWSPLHF.

A single count supports this clone. The chain links TRBV6-8 to TRBJ2-7, with 7 bases aligning to TRBD1. V shed 2 bases, J shed 5 bases, and the junction held 6 bases outside the gene matches. This CDR3 comprises 14 residues. Germline V lookup: CDR1 MNHGY, CDR2 SAAAGT. Here the CDR3 reads CASSYDRVDNEQYF. For the CDR3, the DNA is TGTGCCAGCAGTTACGACAGGGTGGATAACGAGCAGTACTTC.